A selection of T cell receptor beta chains follows, all from one sample in a study of cytomegalovirus exposure and HLA in healthy donors. Profiling relied on immunoSEQ multiplex PCR, and the TCRdb table lists in-frame clones only, not all of them. The sample includes about 160,000 clones, 95% to 97% of them seen just once. The sequenced sample was PBMCs. Source of these receptors: a young woman in good health and CMV-seronegative. The CDR3 runs from the conserved cysteine through the conserved F or W. D genes are given only for firm matches. Clone size appears in some rows only: once, few, many, or a class for an expanded clone.

j_gene	abundance	v_gene	d_gene	CDR3nt	CDR3aa
TRBJ2-7	NA	TRBV7-8	NA	TGTGCCAGCAGCCTACTGGGGGGGGCCAGCTACGAGCAGTACTTC	CASSLLGGASYEQYF
TRBJ1-4	NA	TRBV7-6	NA	TGTGCCAGCAGCTTAGGTCTACAGGCAAATGAAAAACTGTTTTTT	CASSLGLQANEKLFF
TRBJ1-2	NA	TRBV29-1	NA	TGCAGCGTTGAAGTCCTGGGCTTTGGCTACACCTTC	CSVEVLGFGYTF
TRBJ2-7	NA	TRBV11-1	NA	TGTGCCAGCAGCTTAGGAAGGCGGGCGGCAGCGACTTCCTACGAGCAGTACTTC	CASSLGRRAAATSYEQYF
TRBJ2-7	NA	TRBV6-5	NA	TGTGCCAGCAGTTTAAGACAGGTTGCTGCCGAGCAGTACTTC	CASSLRQVAAEQYF
TRBJ2-1	NA	TRBV4-3	NA	TGCGCCAGCAGCCAAGATTTTAGGGGCCTCCTCAATGAGCAGTTCTTC	CASSQDFRGLLNEQFF
TRBJ2-5	NA	TRBV7-2	NA	TGTGCCAGCAGCGCGACCCGGACAGTAACAGCGGAGACCCAGTACTTC	CASSATRTVTAETQYF
TRBJ2-7	NA	TRBV6-5	NA	TGTGCCAGCAGTTACGCCAGTCAGGCATACGAGCAGTACTTC	CASSYASQAYEQYF
TRBJ2-2	NA	TRBV5-1	TRBD1	TGCGCCAGCACCAGGACAGGGGACACCGGGGAGCTGTTTTTT	CASTRTGDTGELFF
TRBJ2-5	NA	TRBV7-2	NA	TGTGCCAGCAGCTTAGAGGGGGCTCTAGGGAGGGAGACCCAGTACTTC	CASSLEGALGRETQYF
TRBJ1-1	NA	TRBV6-1	NA	TGTGCCAGCAGTGAATTAAGGGGGGGGACTGAAGCTTTCTTT	CASSELRGGTEAFF
TRBJ2-1	NA	TRBV11-2	NA	TGTGCCAGCAGCTTCCGCCAGACTAGTTCAACTGACAATGAGCAGTTCTTC	CASSFRQTSSTDNEQFF
TRBJ2-1	NA	TRBV7-9	TRBD2	TGTGCCAGCAGTGGGACTAGATATGAGCAGTTCTTC	CASSGTRYEQFF
TRBJ1-6	once	TRBV10-3	NA	TGTGCCACCGAACAGGAAGTTAATTCACCCCTCCACTTT	CATEQEVNSPLHF
TRBJ2-2	NA	TRBV4-1	TRBD1	TGCGCCAGCAGCCAAGATCCCGGACAGGGCCTGTTTTTT	CASSQDPGQGLFF
TRBJ1-4	NA	TRBV4-1	NA	TGCGCCAGCAGCCAAGTTCAGGACAGAACTAATGAAAAACTGTTTTTT	CASSQVQDRTNEKLFF
TRBJ2-1	NA	TRBV13	TRBD2	TGTGCCAGCAGCCTACTAGCGGGGGGCAGCGATGAGCAGTTCTTC	CASSLLAGGSDEQFF
TRBJ1-2	NA	TRBV9	NA	TGTGCCAGCAGCTCCCACCGGGGGGGCGCTAACTATGGCTACACCTTC	CASSSHRGGANYGYTF
TRBJ1-3	NA	TRBV7-9	NA	TGTGCCAGTGGGACTGGCTCTGGAAACACCATATATTTT	CASGTGSGNTIYF
TRBJ2-3	NA	TRBV5-1	NA	TGCGCCAGCAGCGTGGGACAAATCACAGATACGCAGTATTTT	CASSVGQITDTQYF
TRBJ1-6	once	TRBV5-8	NA	TGTGCCAGCGACGGGATAGGACAGTCCTATAATTCACCCCTCCACTTT	CASDGIGQSYNSPLHF
TRBJ1-6	NA	TRBV6-5	TRBD1	TGTGCCAGCAGTTACTGGGACAGCCCGTCACCCCTCCACTTT	CASSYWDSPSPLHF
TRBJ1-2	NA	TRBV7-2	TRBD1	TGTGCCAGCAGCCCAGGAGGGACAGGGGGCTATGGCTACACCTTC	CASSPGGTGGYGYTF
TRBJ2-2	NA	TRBV11-2	NA	TGTGCCAGCAGCTTAGGTCGCAGGGTAGGCACCGGGGAGCTGTTTTTT	CASSLGRRVGTGELFF
TRBJ2-5	NA	TRBV4-1	TRBD2	TGCGCCAGCAGCCAAGGTGCGGGGGGCCGGGGAGGGACCCAGTACTTC	CASSQGAGGRGGTQYF
TRBJ2-7	NA	TRBV19	NA	TGTGCCAGTAGTACCTTCAGGGGAAAGGGCTACGAGCAGTACTTC	CASSTFRGKGYEQYF
TRBJ2-7	NA	TRBV5-4	NA	TGTGCCAGCAGCTTGTGGGGCAGTTCCTACGAGCAGTACTTC	CASSLWGSSYEQYF
TRBJ1-3	NA	TRBV6-1	NA	TGTGCCAGCAGTGAAAGGGGGACCCTCCTGTCGGGGAGAAACACCATATATTTT	CASSERGTLLSGRNTIYF
TRBJ2-1	NA	TRBV5-1	TRBD1	TGCGCCAGCAGCCCCGGGGACAGGGGGCGGGACAATGAGCAGTTCTTC	CASSPGDRGRDNEQFF
TRBJ2-1	NA	TRBV4-1	TRBD1	TGCGCCAGCAGCCAAGTGGGACAGGGGTCCAATGAGCAGTTCTTC	CASSQVGQGSNEQFF
TRBJ2-3	once	TRBV29-1	TRBD2	TGCAGCGTCGAGGGACTACCAGATACGCAGTATTTT	CSVEGLPDTQYF
TRBJ2-5	NA	TRBV4-2	TRBD1	TGTGCCAGCAGCCGAACAGGGGACGAGGAGACCCAGTACTTC	CASSRTGDEETQYF
TRBJ2-7	NA	TRBV2	NA	TGTGCCAGCAGTGTTACAGGCTCCTACGAGCAGTACTTC	CASSVTGSYEQYF
TRBJ2-2	NA	TRBV7-7	NA	TGTGCTAGCAGCCCCCTTGGGGCAAACACCGGGGAGCTGTTTTTT	CASSPLGANTGELFF
TRBJ1-1	NA	TRBV9	NA	TGTGCCAGCAGCGTAGTTCAGTTATCGAACACTGAAGCTTTCTTT	CASSVVQLSNTEAFF
TRBJ1-3	NA	TRBV7-3	TRBD1	TGTGCCAGCAGCTCGGCGACAGGGGGCCCTGGAAACACCATATATTTT	CASSSATGGPGNTIYF
TRBJ1-1	once	TRBV7-3	TRBD1	TGTGCCAGCTCCCTTTTAGGACAGGGGAAGAACACTGAAGCTTTCTTT	CASSLLGQGKNTEAFF
TRBJ1-5	NA	TRBV7-2	NA	TGTGCCAGCAGCCCCAACACCAATCAGCCCCAGCATTTT	CASSPNTNQPQHF
TRBJ2-3	NA	TRBV6-6	NA	TGTGCCAGCAGTATACAGGGCACAGATACGCAGTATTTT	CASSIQGTDTQYF
TRBJ2-5	NA	TRBV7-2	NA	TGTGCCAGCAGCTGGGCGGGAGAGACCCAGTACTTC	CASSWAGETQYF
TRBJ2-7	NA	TRBV6-5	NA	TGTGCCAGCAGTTATGGATTCGAACAGGGCGAGCAGTACTTC	CASSYGFEQGEQYF
TRBJ2-7	NA	TRBV7-9	TRBD2	TGTGCCAGCAGCTGGGGTAGCGGGGGAGTTGACTACGAGCAGTACTTC	CASSWGSGGVDYEQYF
TRBJ2-7	NA	TRBV18	NA	TGTGCCAGCTCACCCCAGACAGTGAACGAGCAGTACTTC	CASSPQTVNEQYF
TRBJ2-2	NA	TRBV11-3	NA	TGTGCCAGCAGCCATGACACCGGGGAGCTGTTTTTT	CASSHDTGELFF
TRBJ2-2	NA	TRBV7-2	TRBD1	TGTGCCAGCAGCTTAGTATGGGACAGGGGGCGTACCGGGGAGCTGTTTTTT	CASSLVWDRGRTGELFF
TRBJ2-1	NA	TRBV6-6	TRBD1	TGTGCCAGCACCACAGACAGGGATAATGAGCAGTTCTTC	CASTTDRDNEQFF
TRBJ1-4	NA	TRBV10-1	NA	TGCGCCAGCAGTGTGAGGTCCAATGAAAAACTGTTTTTT	CASSVRSNEKLFF
TRBJ2-5	NA	TRBV4-2	TRBD2	TGTGCCAGCAGCCAAGATGCGGGGGGGCGGGAGACCCAGTACTTC	CASSQDAGGRETQYF
TRBJ2-1	NA	TRBV6-1	TRBD2	TGTGCCAGCAGCAGAGCGGGGGGGAACAATGAGCAGTTCTTC	CASSRAGGNNEQFF
TRBJ1-3	NA	TRBV19	NA	TGTGCCAGTAGTCCCCCGGAGCGGTGGGGAAACACCATATATTTT	CASSPPERWGNTIYF
TRBJ2-3	NA	TRBV7-6	NA	TGTGCCTCAGGCCCGAACACAGATACGCAGTATTTT	CASGPNTDTQYF
TRBJ1-1	NA	TRBV25-1	NA	TGTGCCAGCAGTGTTGGACTGATGAACACTGAAGCTTTCTTT	CASSVGLMNTEAFF
TRBJ2-3	once	TRBV29-1	NA	TGCAGCCCCCGGGTAGGGGACACAGATACGCAGTATTTT	CSPRVGDTDTQYF